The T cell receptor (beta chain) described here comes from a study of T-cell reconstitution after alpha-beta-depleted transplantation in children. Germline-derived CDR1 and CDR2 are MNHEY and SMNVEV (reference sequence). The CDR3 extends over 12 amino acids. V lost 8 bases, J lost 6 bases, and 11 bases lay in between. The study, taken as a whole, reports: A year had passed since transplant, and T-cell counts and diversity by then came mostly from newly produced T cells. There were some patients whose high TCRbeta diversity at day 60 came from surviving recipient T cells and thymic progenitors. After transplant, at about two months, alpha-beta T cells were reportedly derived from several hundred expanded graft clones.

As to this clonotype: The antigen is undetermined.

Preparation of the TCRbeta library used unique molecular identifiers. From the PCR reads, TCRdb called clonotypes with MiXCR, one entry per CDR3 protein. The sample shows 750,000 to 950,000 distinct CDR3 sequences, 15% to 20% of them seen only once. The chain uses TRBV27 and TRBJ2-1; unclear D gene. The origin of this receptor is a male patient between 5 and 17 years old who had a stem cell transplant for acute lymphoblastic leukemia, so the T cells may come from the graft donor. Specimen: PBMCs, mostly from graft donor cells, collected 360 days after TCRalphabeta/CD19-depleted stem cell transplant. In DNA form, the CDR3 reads TGTGCCAGCGGCCCTGCCGCCAATGAGCAGTTCTTC. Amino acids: CASGPAANEQFF.